Sequencing of this T cell receptor beta chain was carried out in a study of beta chain features in type 1 diabetes. Study conclusions and caveats: Sampled from patients, naive, central memory and Treg TCRB repertoires appeared more similar than those sampled from healthy donors.

This clone was seen more than once but under ten times. The antigen is not known. The CDR3 covers 18 residues. Germline V gene sequence: CDR1 SGHDT, CDR2 YYEEEE. Trimming cost V 0 bases and J 0 bases; bases outside gene matches: 6. What was sequenced were expressed TCRB transcripts, since all of the isolated RNA had been reverse transcribed. The average read count of naive, central memory and regulatory T cell samples was 3 million to 4 million. Profiled with immunoSEQ multiplex PCR; TCRdb holds only in-frame clones, not every one. The sample holds about 130,000 clones, 9.2% seen once. The sequencing input was central memory CD4+ T cells from blood. This clonotype was sampled from a young man in good health. The genes are TRBV5-6 and TRBJ2-2; 9 positions match TRBD2. In DNA form, the CDR3 reads TGTGCCAGCAGCTTGGCCGGACTAGCGAGCGCGAACACCGGGGAGCTGTTTTTT. Its translation is CASSLAGLASANTGELFF.